A single sample gave rise to the 18 T cell receptor beta chains below, sequenced in a study of CD8+ T cells in alopecia areata. cDNA prepared by RNA extraction and subsequent reverse transcription served as the template for sequencing. Sequencing was performed with immunoSEQ multiplex PCR; in TCRdb, only in-frame clones are kept and a portion is missing. The data show around 270,000 clones, nearly 60% seen once. Specified treatment: oral pan-JAK inhibitor, 5-10 mg twice daily. The sequencing here drew on CD4+ T cells sorted from blood, taken at week 24, from a patient treated with tofacitinib. These receptors originate from a human donor with alopecia areata.

This clone was counted only a few times. The J gene is TRBJ1-2, the V gene TRBV5-1, with D unclear. Germline V lookup: CDR1 SGHRS, CDR2 YFSETQ. The CDR3 runs to 14 residues. With 0 bases removed from V and 0 bases from J, the gap between germline ends came to 6 bases. CDR3 sequence (DNA): TGCGCCAGCAGCTTGGGAGGAACTAACTATGGCTACACCTTC. This sequence encodes CASSLGGTNYGYTF.

Here the CDR3 DNA reads TGCGCCAGCAGCGCCAGGGCCTCGGGCGCTGAAGCTTTCTTT. It specifies CASSARASGAEAFF. This chain links TRBV5-1 with TRBJ1-1; the D gene is possibly TRBD1 (5 bases). This CDR3 spans 14 amino acids. V gave up 4 bases and J gave up 6 bases, with 16 bases separating them. Germline lookup yields CDR1 SGHRS and CDR2 YFSETQ.

The CDR3 spells CAWSEGGPYNSPLHF. CDR3 in DNA: TGTGCCTGGAGTGAGGGGGGCCCCTATAATTCACCCCTCCACTTT. The gene calls are TRBV30 and TRBJ1-6; D possibly corresponds to TRBD1 (6 bases). Trimming removed 1 base at V and 2 bases at J, with 9 bases between. The CDR3 loop spans 15 amino acids. Germline V gene lookup returns CDR1 GTSNPN and CDR2 SVGIG (reference sequence).

The chain recombines TRBV27 with TRBJ2-5; 8 bases fit TRBD2. The V segment lost 3 bases and the J segment 4 bases; nucleotides outside the gene matches: 7. CDR1 and CDR2 (germline): MNHEY, SMNVEV (reference sequence). The CDR3 totals 15 residues. The CDR3: CASSFQRGKGETQYF. CDR3 bases: TGTGCCAGCAGTTTCCAGCGGGGGAAGGGAGAGACCCAGTACTTC.

The genes are TRBV29-1 and TRBJ2-1; D call uncertain. The germline gives CDR1 SQVTM, CDR2 ANQGSEA. The CDR3 totals 12 residues. With 7 bases removed from V and 6 bases from J, the gap between germline ends came to 13 bases. This chain's CDR3 is CSGGSVGNEQFF. As DNA, the CDR3 is TGCAGCGGGGGATCGGTTGGCAATGAGCAGTTCTTC.

V gene TRBV5-1 combines with J gene TRBJ2-7; 9 bases match TRBD1. This CDR3 has 14 amino acids. Trimming took 4 bases from V and 1 from J; bases not matched to a gene: 3. Germline CDR1 is SGHRS and CDR2 is YFSETQ. As DNA, the CDR3 is TGCGCCAGCAGCAACGGACAGGGGTCCTACGAGCAGTACTTC. Amino acid sequence: CASSNGQGSYEQYF. Filled out from reference TRBV5-1 and TRBJ2-7, the complete variable domain reads KAGVTQTPRYLIKTRGQQVTLSCSPISGHRSVSWYQQTPGQGLQFLFEYFSETQRNKGNFPGRFSGRQFSNSRSEMNVSTLELGDSALYLCASSNGQGSYEQYFGPGTRLTVT.

The rearrangement links TRBV30 to TRBJ2-5; D unresolved. Trimming stripped 2 bases from V and 2 bases from J, with 9 bases between. The germline V gene has CDR1 GTSNPN and CDR2 SVGIG (reference sequence). The CDR3 consists of 13 residues. The CDR3 DNA reads TGTGCCTGGAGTCGGTCTAGTCAAGAGACCCAGTACTTC. Its protein is CAWSRSSQETQYF.

J is TRBJ2-3 and V is TRBV7-9, with D perhaps TRBD2 (5 bases). This CDR3 has 16 residues. Germline V gene sequence: CDR1 SEHNR, CDR2 FQNEAQ (reference sequence). Trimming took 3 bases from V and 2 from J, leaving 15 bases between them. The CDR3 DNA follows: TGTGCCAGCAGCTTTGAAACGAGGGTTACCACAGATACGCAGTATTTT. Translating gives CASSFETRVTTDTQYF.

The J gene is TRBJ2-7, the V gene TRBV4-1; D possibly matches TRBD1 or TRBD2 (6 bases each). CDR3 length equals 17 residues. Germline V gene sequence: CDR1 MGHRA, CDR2 YSYEKL. Between the trimmed V and J ends, which lost 0 bases and 1 base, there was a span of 16 bases. The CDR3 bases are TGCGCCAGCAGCCAAGACCCTCGGAGGGGGGTTTCCTACGAGCAGTACTTC. This translates into CASSQDPRRGVSYEQYF.

The CDR3 DNA follows: TGTGCCAGCAGTTTTACAGGGGGCAAAGAGACCCAGTACTTC. Protein sequence: CASSFTGGKETQYF. The chain carries TRBV27 and TRBJ2-5; 9 positions match TRBD1. V lost 3 bases and J lost 3; bases outside the gene matches: 2. The germline V gene encodes CDR1 MNHEY and CDR2 SMNVEV (reference sequence). This CDR3 is built from 14 residues.

This chain links TRBV7-9 with TRBJ1-1; D remains ambiguous. The CDR3 has 14 amino acids. In germline, CDR1 is SEHNR, CDR2 FQNEAQ (reference sequence). V lost 3 bases and J lost 0, with 8 bases in between. CDR3 in DNA: TGTGCCAGCAGCTTCACGGGGATGAACACTGAAGCTTTCTTT. Translating gives CASSFTGMNTEAFF.

This clone was observed a few times. The V gene is TRBV7-2, the J gene TRBJ2-3; the match to TRBD1 covers 9 bases. There are 14 residues in the CDR3. Trimming removed 7 bases from V and 4 bases from J; junction bases left unmatched: 6. Germline CDR1 reads SGHTA; CDR2 reads FQGNSA. CDR3 sequence: CASNRGRKADTQYF. The DNA for the CDR3 is TGTGCCAGCAACAGGGGGCGAAAGGCAGATACGCAGTATTTT.

The chain uses TRBV29-1 and TRBJ1-5; D ambiguous. The germline V and J ends were trimmed by 4 bases and 0 bases, with 7 bases remaining between them. Germline loops: CDR1 SQVTM, CDR2 ANQGSEA. The CDR3 is 13 amino acids. CDR3 protein: CSVGGSSNQPQHF. The CDR3 DNA reads as TGCAGCGTTGGCGGGAGTAGCAATCAGCCCCAGCATTTT.

This clone turned up a few times. The CDR3 DNA reads as TGTGCCAGCAGCTCACCCTTGGGGGAAAACATTCAGTACTTC. This translates into CASSSPLGENIQYF. This sequence joins TRBV7-3 and TRBJ2-4, with D possibly being TRBD1 or TRBD2 (5 bases each). Trimming pared 4 bases from V and 5 bases from J, leaving 12 bases between. Germline V lookup: CDR1 SGHTA, CDR2 FQGTGA. There are 14 residues in the CDR3.

The V call is TRBV11-2, the J call TRBJ2-7, with D perhaps being TRBD1 or TRBD2 (5 bases each). The CDR3 is made up of 12 amino acids. V was clipped by 1 base and J by 10 bases, with 11 bases between them. Germline lookup yields CDR1 SGHAT and CDR2 FQNNGV. The CDR3 DNA sequence: TGTGCCAGCAGCTTAGGGCAGGGACCACAGTACTTC. The encoded protein is CASSLGQGPQYF.

The genes are TRBV6-6 and TRBJ2-7; TRBD1 aligns across 7 bases. The CDR3 extends over 15 amino acids. Germline V gene sequence: CDR1 MNHNY, CDR2 SVGAGI (reference sequence). V lost 4 bases to trimming and J lost 3 bases; unmatched junction nucleotides: 9. The CDR3: CASSSPDRSSYEQYF. CDR3 bases: TGTGCCAGCAGTTCCCCGGACAGGTCGAGCTACGAGCAGTACTTC.

This chain connects TRBV15 to TRBJ1-1; possibly TRBD1 for D (6 bases). Per germline, CDR1 LNHNV and CDR2 YYDKDF (reference sequence). V was clipped by 4 bases and J by 7 bases, with 13 bases between them. The CDR3 is 13 residues long. The CDR3 sequence is CATSMAGGYEAFF. As DNA, the CDR3 is TGTGCCACCAGCATGGCGGGGGGCTATGAAGCTTTCTTT.

This clone came up a few times. This chain links TRBV6-1 with TRBJ2-1; D unresolved. The CDR3 has 12 amino acids. V lost 2 bases and J 12 bases, leaving 11 bases between the germline ends. Germline lookup yields CDR1 MNHNS and CDR2 SASEGT. Here the CDR3 DNA reads TGTGCCAGCAGTGAACTAGGTTCAGGGCAGTTCTTC. Amino acid sequence: CASSELGSGQFF.